Below, 8 T cell receptor beta chains from the same sample are listed, as sequenced in a study of T cell repertoires in cytomegalovirus infection. MiXCR, applied by TCRdb to the reads, yields one record per CDR3 protein. The profile covers 630,000 or so distinct CDR3 sequences, with 20% to 30% appearing a single time and roughly 8% taken by the ten largest. Source material: CD8+ T cells from PBMCs. All receptors derive from a human donor in good health (CMV status not recorded). Some clones in this sample may be carry-over from other donors' samples.

The J gene is TRBJ2-1, the V gene TRBV20-1; 9 bases align to TRBD1. Germline CDR1 DFQATT, CDR2 SNEGSKA (reference sequence). The CDR3 is made up of 14 amino acids. Trimming removed 3 bases from V and 4 bases from J; junction bases left unmatched: 4. The CDR3 DNA sequence: TGCAGTGCTAGTGCTGGACAGGGGTACAATGAGCAGTTCTTC. Translating it yields CSASAGQGYNEQFF.

The table lists this clonotype with many counts. V gene TRBV6-5 combines with J gene TRBJ2-7; TRBD2 matches at 11 bases. After removal of 0 bases from V and 7 bases from J, the junction contained 5 bases not matched to a gene. CDR1 MNHEY and CDR2 SVGAGI come from the germline V gene. The CDR3 runs 15 residues. The CDR3 protein is CASSYSTSGGGEQYF. The DNA of the CDR3 is TGTGCCAGCAGTTACTCCACTAGCGGGGGTGGTGAGCAGTACTTC.

This sequence joins TRBV7-9 and TRBJ2-1; D unresolved. The CDR3 is 14 residues long. Per germline, CDR1 SEHNR and CDR2 FQNEAQ (reference sequence). V was cut by 5 bases and J by 3 bases, with 11 bases left in between. The CDR3 DNA is TGTGCCAGCAGCGGAAGGACCGACTACAATGAGCAGTTCTTC. It codes for CASSGRTDYNEQFF.

The genes are TRBV6-6 and TRBJ1-2, with 7 bases lining up with TRBD1. The V gene's germline CDR1 is MNHNY and CDR2 SVGAGI (reference sequence). The CDR3 is made up of 17 amino acids. The V and J ends lost 2 bases and 6 bases, in that order; junction bases with no gene match: 15. The CDR3 region is CASSYGDPGQRVDGYTF. CDR3 bases: TGTGCCAGCAGTTACGGGGACCCGGGACAGAGGGTTGATGGCTACACCTTC.

The rearrangement links TRBV20-1 to TRBJ2-1; possible D gene TRBD2, 6 bases. In germline, CDR1 is DFQATT, CDR2 SNEGSKA (reference sequence). The CDR3 has 15 amino acids. V lost 0 bases and J lost 10, with 19 bases in between. The CDR3 DNA reads TGCAGTGCTAGAGATCGACTAGAAGGGGTCGGGGAGCAGTTCTTC. Residues: CSARDRLEGVGEQFF.

The chain carries TRBV12-3 or TRBV12-4 and TRBJ1-5; D remains ambiguous. V dropped 4 bases and J dropped 4 bases, with 8 bases sitting between them. The length of the CDR3 is 13 residues. This CDR3 reads CASSSKGNQPQHF. As DNA, the CDR3 is TGTGCCAGCAGTTCTAAGGGAAATCAGCCCCAGCATTTT.

In regard to this clonotype: It may be a read error: a sequence one base away is much more abundant. The J gene is TRBJ1-5, the V gene TRBV7-6, with 7 bases that match TRBD1. Germline values: CDR1 SGHVS, CDR2 FNYEAQ. This CDR3 is 14 amino acids long. The CDR3: CTSSLGGGVQPQHF. DNA for the CDR3: TGTACCAGCAGCTTAGGAGGGGGCGTTCAGCCCCAGCATTTT.

The chain employs TRBV7-1 and TRBJ1-1; possible D gene TRBD1, 5 bases. TRBV7-1 is identified as an open reading frame with a role that is uncertain. V lost 1 base and J lost 4, with 10 bases in between. The CDR3 runs to 14 residues. CDR3 sequence reads: CASSSGTSSTEAFF. The CDR3 coding sequence is TGTGCCAGCAGCTCAGGGACATCGAGCACTGAAGCTTTCTTT.